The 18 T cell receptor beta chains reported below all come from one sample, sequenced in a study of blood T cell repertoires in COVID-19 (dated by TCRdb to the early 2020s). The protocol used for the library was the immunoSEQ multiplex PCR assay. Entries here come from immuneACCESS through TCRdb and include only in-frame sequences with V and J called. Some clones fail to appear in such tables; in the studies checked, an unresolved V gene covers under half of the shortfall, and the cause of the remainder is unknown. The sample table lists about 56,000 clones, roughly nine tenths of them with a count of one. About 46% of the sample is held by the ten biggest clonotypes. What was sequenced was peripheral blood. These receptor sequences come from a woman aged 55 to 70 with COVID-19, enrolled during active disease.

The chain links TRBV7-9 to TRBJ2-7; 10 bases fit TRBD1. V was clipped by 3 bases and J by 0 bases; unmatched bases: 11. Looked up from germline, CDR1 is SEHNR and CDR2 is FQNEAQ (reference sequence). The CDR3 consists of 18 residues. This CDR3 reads CASSLGPGQGIHSYEQYF. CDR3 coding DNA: TGTGCCAGCAGCTTGGGCCCGGGACAGGGGATACACTCCTACGAGCAGTACTTC.

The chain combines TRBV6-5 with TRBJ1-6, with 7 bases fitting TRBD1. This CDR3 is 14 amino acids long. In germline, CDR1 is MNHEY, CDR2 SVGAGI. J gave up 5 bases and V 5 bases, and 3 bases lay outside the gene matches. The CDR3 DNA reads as TGTGCCAGCAGTAAGGGACAGAATAATTCACCCCTCCACTTT. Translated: CASSKGQNNSPLHF.

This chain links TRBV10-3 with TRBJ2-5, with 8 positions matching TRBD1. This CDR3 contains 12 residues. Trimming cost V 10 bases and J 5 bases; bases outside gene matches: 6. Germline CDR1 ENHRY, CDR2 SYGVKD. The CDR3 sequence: CATRGPEETQYF. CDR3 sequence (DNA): TGTGCCACCAGGGGGCCTGAGGAGACCCAGTACTTC.

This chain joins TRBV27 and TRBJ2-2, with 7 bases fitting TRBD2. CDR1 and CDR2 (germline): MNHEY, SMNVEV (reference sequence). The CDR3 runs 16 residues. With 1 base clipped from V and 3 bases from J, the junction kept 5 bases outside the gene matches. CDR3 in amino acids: CASSLLMGGDTGELFF. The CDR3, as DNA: TGTGCCAGCAGTTTATTGATGGGGGGGGACACCGGGGAGCTGTTTTTT.

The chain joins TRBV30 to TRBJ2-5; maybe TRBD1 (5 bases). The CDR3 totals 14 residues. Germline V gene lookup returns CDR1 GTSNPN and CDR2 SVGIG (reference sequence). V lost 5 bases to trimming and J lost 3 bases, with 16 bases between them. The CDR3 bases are TGTGCCTGGGCCAAAGGGGTATCCAAAGAGACCCAGTACTTC. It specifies CAWAKGVSKETQYF. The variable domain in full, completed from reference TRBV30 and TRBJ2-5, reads SQTIHQWPATLVQPVGSPLSLECTVEGTSNPNLYWYRQAAGRGLQLLFYSVGIGQISSEVPQNLSASRPQDRQFILSSKKLLLSDSGFYLCAWAKGVSKETQYFGPGTRLLVL.

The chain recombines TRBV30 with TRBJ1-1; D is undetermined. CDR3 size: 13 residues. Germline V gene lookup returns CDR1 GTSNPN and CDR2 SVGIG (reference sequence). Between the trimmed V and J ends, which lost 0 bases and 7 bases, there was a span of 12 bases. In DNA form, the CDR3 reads TGTGCCTGGAGTGTAAACAGCGGCTATGAAGCTTTCTTT. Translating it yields CAWSVNSGYEAFF.

This chain's CDR3 is CASSQGDRAHLRTF. The CDR3 DNA follows: TGTGCCAGTAGTCAAGGCGACAGGGCCCACTTGAGAACCTTC. V and J are TRBV19 and TRBJ1-2; 7 bases fit TRBD1. Germline V gives CDR1 LNHDA, CDR2 SQIVND (reference sequence). The CDR3 has 14 amino acids. V lost 5 bases to trimming and J lost 14 bases; unmatched junction nucleotides: 17.

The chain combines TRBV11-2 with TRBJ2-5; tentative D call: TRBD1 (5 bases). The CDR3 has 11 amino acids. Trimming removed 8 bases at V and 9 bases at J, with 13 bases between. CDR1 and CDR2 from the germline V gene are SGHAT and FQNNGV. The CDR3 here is CASGRGPAQYF. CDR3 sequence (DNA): TGTGCCAGCGGTAGGGGCCCGGCCCAGTACTTC.

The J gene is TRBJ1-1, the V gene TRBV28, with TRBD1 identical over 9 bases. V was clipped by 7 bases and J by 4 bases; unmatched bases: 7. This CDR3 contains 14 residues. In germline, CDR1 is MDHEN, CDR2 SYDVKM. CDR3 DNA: TGTGCCAGCACCGGGACAGGGCCTCTCACTGAAGCTTTCTTT. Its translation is CASTGTGPLTEAFF.

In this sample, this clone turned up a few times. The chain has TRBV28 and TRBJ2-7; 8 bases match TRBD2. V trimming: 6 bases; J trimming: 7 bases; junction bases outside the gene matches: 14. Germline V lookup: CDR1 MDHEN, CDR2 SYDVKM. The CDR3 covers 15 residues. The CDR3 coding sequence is TGTGCCAGCAGGAATCTGGCTGCGGGAGGTAAGGAGCAGTACTTC. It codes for CASRNLAAGGKEQYF. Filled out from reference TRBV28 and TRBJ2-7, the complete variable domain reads DVKVTQSSRYLVKRTGEKVFLECVQDMDHENMFWYRQDPGLGLRLIYFSYDVKMKEKGDIPEGYSVSREKKERFSLILESASTNQTSMYLCASRNLAAGGKEQYFGPGTRLTVT.

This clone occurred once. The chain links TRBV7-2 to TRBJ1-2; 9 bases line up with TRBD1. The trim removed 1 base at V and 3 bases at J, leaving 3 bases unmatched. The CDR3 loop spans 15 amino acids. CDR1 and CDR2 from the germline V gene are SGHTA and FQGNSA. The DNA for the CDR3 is TGTGCCAGCAGCTTAGAGGGGACAGGGCACTATGGCTACACCTTC. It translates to CASSLEGTGHYGYTF. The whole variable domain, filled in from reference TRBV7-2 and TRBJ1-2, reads GAGVSQSPSNKVTEKGKDVELRCDPISGHTALYWYRQSLGQGLEFLIYFQGNSAPDKSGLPSDRFSAERTGGSVSTLTIQRTQQEDSAVYLCASSLEGTGHYGYTFGSGTRLTVV.

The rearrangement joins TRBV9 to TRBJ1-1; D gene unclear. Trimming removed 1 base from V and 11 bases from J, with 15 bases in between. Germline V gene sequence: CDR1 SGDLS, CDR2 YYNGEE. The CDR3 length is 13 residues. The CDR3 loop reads CASSVSVGSGAFF. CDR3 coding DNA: TGTGCCAGCAGCGTATCCGTAGGCTCGGGGGCTTTCTTT.

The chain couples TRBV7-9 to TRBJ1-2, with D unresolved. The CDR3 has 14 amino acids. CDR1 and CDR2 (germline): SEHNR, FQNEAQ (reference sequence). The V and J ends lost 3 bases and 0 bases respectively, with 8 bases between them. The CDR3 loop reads CASSFQIANYGYTF. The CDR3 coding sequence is TGTGCCAGCAGCTTCCAAATAGCTAACTATGGCTACACCTTC. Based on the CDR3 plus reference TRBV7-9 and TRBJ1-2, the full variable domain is DTGVSQNPRHKITKRGQNVTFRCDPISEHNRLYWYRQTLGQGPEFLTYFQNEAQLEKSRLLSDRFSAERPKGSFSTLEIQRTEQGDSAMYLCASSFQIANYGYTFGSGTRLTVV.

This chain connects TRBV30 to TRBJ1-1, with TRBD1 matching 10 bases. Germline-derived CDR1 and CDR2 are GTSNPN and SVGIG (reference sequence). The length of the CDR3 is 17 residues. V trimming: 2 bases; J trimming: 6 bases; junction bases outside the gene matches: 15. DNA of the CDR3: TGTGCCTGGAGTACCGGACAGGGGGAGCTCCGAATCGCTGAAGCTTTCTTT. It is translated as CAWSTGQGELRIAEAFF.

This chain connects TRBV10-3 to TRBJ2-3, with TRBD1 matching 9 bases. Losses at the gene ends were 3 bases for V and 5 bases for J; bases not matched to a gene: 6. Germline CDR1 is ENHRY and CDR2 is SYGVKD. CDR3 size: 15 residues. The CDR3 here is CAISDPGTGIDTQYF. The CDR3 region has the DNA TGTGCCATCAGTGATCCCGGGACAGGGATAGATACGCAGTATTTT.

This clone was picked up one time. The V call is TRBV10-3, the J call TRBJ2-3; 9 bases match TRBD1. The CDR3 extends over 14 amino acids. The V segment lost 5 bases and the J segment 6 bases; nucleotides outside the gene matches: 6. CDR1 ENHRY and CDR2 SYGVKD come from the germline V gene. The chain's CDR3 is CAISPLTGGDTQYF. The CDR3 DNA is TGTGCCATCAGTCCCCTGACAGGGGGGGATACGCAGTATTTT.

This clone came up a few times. CDR3: CACPKRGISTDTQYF. DNA of the CDR3: TGTGCCTGCCCTAAGCGGGGGATTAGCACAGATACGCAGTATTTT. This sequence joins TRBV30 and TRBJ2-3; 8 bases match TRBD2. J was trimmed by 0 bases and V by 6 bases; bases with no gene match: 8. The CDR3 totals 15 residues. The germline CDR1 and CDR2 sequences are GTSNPN and SVGIG (reference sequence).

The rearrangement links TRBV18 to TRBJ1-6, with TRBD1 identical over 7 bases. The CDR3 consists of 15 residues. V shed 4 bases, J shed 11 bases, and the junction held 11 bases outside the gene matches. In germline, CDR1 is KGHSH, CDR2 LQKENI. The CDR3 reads CASSLSGTAHPPLHF. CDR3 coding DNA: TGTGCCAGCTCACTCTCCGGGACAGCTCACCCACCCCTCCACTTT.